This T cell receptor beta chain was sequenced in a study of CD8+ T cells in alopecia areata. The table lists this clone with a few counts. Antigen unknown. General observations from the study: Lesional scalp, notably in alopecia totalis/universalis, had clonality above that of normal scalp. Possibly as an HLA-related effect, TCR sharing across patients appeared less clear than in mice. Alphabeta T cells residing in normal skin are also sequenced in scalp samples.

RNA extraction was followed by reverse transcription into cDNA, which acted as the sequencing template. The repertoire was sequenced with immunoSEQ multiplex PCR; TCRdb's copy has only in-frame clones and lacks some. Among more than 100,000 clones listed, around 59% were seen once. CDR1 and CDR2 from the germline V gene are MGHDK and SYGVNS. Trimming removed 4 bases from V and 1 base from J, with 8 bases in between. The CDR3 runs 14 residues. PBMCs served as the source from which CD4+ and CD8+ T cells were sorted. This chain uses TRBV25-1 with TRBJ1-5, with D perhaps matching TRBD1 (5 bases). Sequencing was done on a sample of CD4+ T cells sorted from blood. The TCR comes from a human donor in good health. Written as DNA, the CDR3 is TGTGCCAGCAGTGGGCGGGACAGCAATCAGCCCCAGCATTTT. The encoded protein is CASSGRDSNQPQHF.